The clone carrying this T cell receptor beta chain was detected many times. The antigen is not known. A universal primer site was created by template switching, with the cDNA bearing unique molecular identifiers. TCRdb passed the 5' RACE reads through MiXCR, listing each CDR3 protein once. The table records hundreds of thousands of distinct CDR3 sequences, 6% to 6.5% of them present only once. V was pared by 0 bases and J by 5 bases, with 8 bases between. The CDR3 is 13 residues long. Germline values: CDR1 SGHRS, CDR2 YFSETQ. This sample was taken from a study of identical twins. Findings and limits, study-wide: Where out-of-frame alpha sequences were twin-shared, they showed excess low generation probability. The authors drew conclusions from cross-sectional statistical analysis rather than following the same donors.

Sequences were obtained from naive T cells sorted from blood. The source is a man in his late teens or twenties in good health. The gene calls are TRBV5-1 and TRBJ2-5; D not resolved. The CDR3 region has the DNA TGCGCCAGCAGCTTGGTGGCGAGGGAGACCCAGTACTTC. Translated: CASSLVARETQYF.